This T cell receptor (beta chain) appears in the sequencing data of a study of CD8+CD57+ T cells in acquired aplastic anemia. Study at large: CD4+ and CD8+ cells, once sorted, gave DNA averaging around 3.2 ug.

Whole-study results and caveats: About 30 was the count of CD8+ CDR3 sequences that patients shared with controls. For CD8+ Simpson's diversity, patients and controls showed no significant difference.

CDR3 and TCR beta VDJ profiling relied on a genomic DNA template. TCRdb used MiXCR to reprocess the reads, holding one entry per CDR3 protein. The data contain a few hundred thousand distinct CDR3 sequences, around 60% of them seen just once; the ten biggest clones take up 6.5% to 10%. This CDR3 contains 13 residues. V lost 4 bases and J lost 9; bases outside the gene matches: 7. The germline V gene encodes CDR1 LNHDA and CDR2 SQIVND (reference sequence). As concerns this clonotype: Its specificity is unknown.

The chain carries TRBV19 and TRBJ1-1; 8 nucleotides agree with TRBD1. The receptor comes from a human donor with severe aplastic anemia or a healthy control (not recorded which). Material: sorted CD4+, CD8+, or CD8+CD57+ T cells (not recorded which) from PBMCs. DNA for the CDR3: TGTGCCAGTAGTAATACAGGGGGACGTAAAGCTTTCTTT. Translating it yields CASSNTGGRKAFF. The full variable domain, with the rest looked up from reference TRBV19 and TRBJ1-1, is DGGITQSPKYLFRKEGQNVTLSCEQNLNHDAMYWYRQDPGQGLRLIYYSQIVNDFQKGDIAEGYSVSREKKESFPLTVTSAQKNPTAFYLCASSNTGGRKAFFGQGTRLTVV.